Listed below are T cell receptor beta chains from one sample, sequenced in a study of cytomegalovirus exposure and HLA in healthy donors. Assay used: immunoSEQ multiplex PCR; TCRdb lists only in-frame clones, some missing. This table has under 300,000 clones, about 83% appearing once. The sequenced sample was PBMCs. These receptors originate from a woman aged 40 to 50 in good health and CMV-seropositive. CDR3s include the opening cysteine and the closing phenylalanine or tryptophan. A D gene is named only where the DNA matches it firmly. The listing skips clone size in some rows; elsewhere it reads once, few, many or a size class.

-	-	TRBJ2-1	TRBV6-5	CASSSWGRVNEQFF	TGTGCCAGCAGTTCTTGGGGGCGGGTCAATGAGCAGTTCTTC
TRBD1	-	TRBJ1-2	TRBV4-2	CASSQSGTGNGYTF	TGTGCCAGCAGCCAGTCCGGGACAGGGAATGGCTACACCTTC
TRBD1	-	TRBJ2-7	TRBV7-6	CASSRGTGHSYEQYF	TGTGCCAGCAGCCGTGGGACAGGGCATTCGTACGAGCAGTACTTC
TRBD2	-	TRBJ2-1	TRBV7-9	CASSLGRLAGAPNEQFF	TGTGCCAGCAGCTTAGGCAGACTAGCGGGAGCCCCCAATGAGCAGTTCTTC
-	-	TRBJ2-2	TRBV6-6	CASSYSGGSGTGELFF	TGTGCCAGCAGTTACTCTGGGGGGAGTGGAACCGGGGAGCTGTTTTTT
TRBD2	-	TRBJ2-5	TRBV10-3	CASKAGVGQETQYF	TGTGCCTCAAAGGCGGGAGTGGGGCAAGAGACCCAGTACTTC
TRBD1	-	TRBJ1-2	TRBV28	CASSLVTGNNYGYTF	TGTGCCAGCAGTTTAGTGACAGGGAATAACTATGGCTACACCTTC
-	-	TRBJ2-3	TRBV5-4	CASSFGGSQDTQYF	TGTGCCAGCAGCTTTGGCGGGTCGCAAGATACGCAGTATTTT
-	-	TRBJ1-2	TRBV14	CASSHRGNSYGYTF	TGTGCCAGCTCGCACCGGGGGAATTCATATGGCTACACCTTC
TRBD1	-	TRBJ2-1	TRBV5-1	CASNPPGQGVSEQFF	TGCGCCAGCAACCCACCGGGACAGGGGGTTTCTGAGCAGTTCTTC
TRBD1	-	TRBJ1-1	TRBV7-9	CASSLTGGAGTEAFF	TGTGCCAGCAGCTTGACAGGGGGCGCAGGGACTGAAGCTTTCTTT
TRBD2	-	TRBJ2-1	TRBV7-9	CASSLAGAGNNEQFF	TGTGCCAGCAGCTTAGCGGGAGCGGGGAACAATGAGCAGTTCTTC
TRBD1	once	TRBJ1-1	TRBV7-9	CASSPKTGGNTEAFF	TGTGCCAGCAGCCCAAAAACAGGGGGGAACACTGAAGCTTTCTTT
-	-	TRBJ2-7	TRBV5-1	CASSQDSSSYEQYF	TGCGCCAGCAGCCAGGACAGCTCCTCCTACGAGCAGTACTTC
TRBD1	once	TRBJ1-6	TRBV28	CASSLSDRGNSPLHF	TGTGCCAGCAGTTTATCAGACAGGGGAAATTCACCCCTCCACTTT
-	-	TRBJ1-3	TRBV7-2	CASSPNVGNTIYF	TGTGCCAGCAGCCCCAATGTGGGAAACACCATATATTTT
TRBD1	-	TRBJ2-4	TRBV7-9	CASSSPGQLAKNIQYF	TGTGCCAGCAGCTCTCCGGGACAGTTAGCCAAAAACATTCAGTACTTC
TRBD1	-	TRBJ2-7	TRBV19	CASSAQGVSSYEQYF	TGTGCCAGTAGCGCACAGGGGGTCAGCTCCTACGAGCAGTACTTC
TRBD2	-	TRBJ2-3	TRBV5-4	CASSPGTSLTDTQYF	TGCGCCAGCAGCCCGGGGACTAGCTTGACAGATACGCAGTATTTT
-	-	TRBJ2-1	TRBV16	CASSRTSGISAYNEQFF	TGTGCCAGCAGCCGCACTTCGGGTATCAGCGCCTACAATGAGCAGTTCTTC
-	once	TRBJ1-5	TRBV10-3	CAISEATDSRPQHF	TGTGCCATCAGTGAGGCGACAGACTCCAGGCCCCAGCATTTT
-	-	TRBJ1-1	TRBV10-3	CAISGQYTEAFF	TGTGCCATCAGCGGACAGTACACTGAAGCTTTCTTT
TRBD2	-	TRBJ2-1	TRBV7-9	CASSSSGSFGNEQFF	TGTGCCAGCAGCAGTAGCGGGAGCTTTGGAAATGAGCAGTTCTTC
TRBD2	once	TRBJ2-3	TRBV5-1	CASSAGLAGEVDTQYF	TGCGCCAGCAGCGCCGGACTAGCGGGAGAGGTGGATACGCAGTATTTT
-	-	TRBJ2-7	TRBV9	CASSASGNSYEQYF	TGTGCCAGCAGCGCCTCGGGGAATTCCTACGAGCAGTACTTC
TRBD2	-	TRBJ2-1	TRBV11-3	CASSLGGGGGGSNEQFF	TGTGCCAGCAGCTTAGGCGGGGGGGGCGGGGGGAGCAATGAGCAGTTCTTC
TRBD1	-	TRBJ2-1	TRBV13	CASSQGTGVINEQFF	TGTGCCAGCAGCCAGGGGACAGGGGTGATCAATGAGCAGTTCTTC
TRBD2	-	TRBJ2-1	TRBV13	CASSPLAGGANEQFF	TGTGCCAGCAGCCCCCTAGCGGGGGGGGCCAATGAGCAGTTCTTC
TRBD1	-	TRBJ1-1	TRBV7-8	CASGTARSMNTEAFF	TGTGCCAGTGGGACAGCTAGATCTATGAACACTGAAGCTTTCTTT
-	once	TRBJ1-5	TRBV2	CASKQFSNQPQHF	TGTGCCAGCAAACAGTTTAGCAATCAGCCCCAGCATTTT
-	-	TRBJ1-4	TRBV5-1	CASSLAGEREKLFF	TGCGCCAGCAGCTTGGCTGGGGAGAGAGAAAAACTGTTTTTT
-	-	TRBJ2-7	TRBV5-8	CASSLPGKSYEQYF	TGTGCCAGCAGCTTGCCAGGGAAGTCCTACGAGCAGTACTTC
-	-	TRBJ1-2	TRBV6-5	CASSYVGGGNYGYTF	TGTGCCAGCAGTTACGTCGGGGGAGGGAACTATGGCTACACCTTC
TRBD1	-	TRBJ1-2	TRBV28	CASSIYDPGQDNYGYTF	TGTGCCAGCAGTATTTACGATCCGGGACAGGATAACTATGGCTACACCTTC
TRBD1	-	TRBJ1-4	TRBV4-2	CASSQVMTGDEKLFF	TGTGCCAGCAGCCAAGTTATGACAGGGGACGAAAAACTGTTTTTT
TRBD2	few	TRBJ2-2	TRBV10-2	CASSDVASGRRTGELFF	TGCGCCAGCAGTGATGTGGCTAGCGGGAGACGAACCGGGGAGCTGTTTTTT
-	-	TRBJ2-3	TRBV18	CASSPRTGTDTQYF	TGTGCCAGCTCACCCAGGACAGGCACAGATACGCAGTATTTT
TRBD1	-	TRBJ1-1	TRBV7-8	CASSLRQGTEAFF	TGTGCCAGCAGCTTAAGACAGGGGACTGAAGCTTTCTTT
TRBD2	-	TRBJ2-2	TRBV2	CASRLSSGNTGELFF	TGTGCCAGCAGGCTGTCTAGCGGGAACACCGGGGAGCTGTTTTTT
-	-	TRBJ2-1	TRBV19	CASSIDGGDEQFF	TGTGCCAGTAGTATAGATGGGGGCGACGAGCAGTTCTTC
TRBD2	-	TRBJ2-7	TRBV7-6	CASSAGTSVGEQYF	TGTGCCAGCAGCGCTGGGACTAGCGTTGGCGAGCAGTACTTC
TRBD2	-	TRBJ2-7	TRBV27	CASSSGSTLAGGSYEQYF	TGTGCCAGCAGTTCCGGCTCGACCCTAGCGGGAGGTTCCTACGAGCAGTACTTC
-	-	TRBJ2-2	TRBV7-6	CASTIGHSNTGELFF	TGTGCCAGCACCATCGGACACTCGAACACCGGGGAGCTGTTTTTT
TRBD2	few	TRBJ2-1	TRBV5-1	CASSITQTSFNNEQFF	TGCGCCAGCAGCATTACTCAGACTAGCTTTAACAATGAGCAGTTCTTC
-	-	TRBJ2-1	TRBV20-1	CSANTGNEQFF	TGCAGTGCTAACACGGGGAATGAGCAGTTCTTC
-	-	TRBJ2-7	TRBV4-2	CASSPPFRPSSDTSYEQYF	TGTGCCAGCAGCCCCCCTTTCCGTCCTTCTTCGGACACGTCCTACGAGCAGTACTTC
TRBD2	-	TRBJ2-1	TRBV7-9	CASSLVATSGTPLVF	TGTGCCAGCAGCTTAGTGGCGACTAGCGGGACCCCTCTAGTCTTC
-	few	TRBJ1-1	TRBV28	CASKTVNTEAFF	TGTGCCAGCAAGACAGTGAACACTGAAGCTTTCTTT
-	-	TRBJ2-5	TRBV11-2	CASSLNLAGQETQYF	TGTGCCAGCAGCTTAAACCTCGCGGGGCAAGAGACCCAGTACTTC
TRBD2	-	TRBJ2-1	TRBV30	CAWSVLVVAGPAGPYNEQFF	TGTGCCTGGAGTGTACTGGTGGTAGCGGGGCCAGCGGGCCCCTACAATGAGCAGTTCTTC
-	-	TRBJ1-5	TRBV7-9	CASSFGGSQPQHF	TGTGCCAGCAGCTTCGGGGGAAGTCAGCCCCAGCATTTT
TRBD1	-	TRBJ2-5	TRBV5-6	CASSSGQEETQYF	TGTGCCAGCAGCTCCGGACAGGAAGAGACCCAGTACTTC
-	-	TRBJ2-2	TRBV7-8	CASSLMDFGELFF	TGTGCCAGCAGCTTAATGGACTTCGGGGAGCTGTTTTTT
TRBD1	-	TRBJ2-7	TRBV28	CASRRPGQGVGEQYF	TGTGCCAGCAGGCGGCCGGGACAGGGGGTGGGGGAGCAGTACTTC